This T cell receptor beta chain was sequenced during a study of cytomegalovirus exposure and HLA in healthy donors. CDR1 SEHNR and CDR2 FQNEAQ come from the germline V gene (reference sequence). Losses at the gene ends were 1 base for V and 3 bases for J; bases not matched to a gene: 9. This CDR3 is 17 amino acids long. Study conclusions and caveats: Most CMV-associated TCR beta chains were later found to appear HLA-restricted.

The sample holds a few counts of this clone. Antigen specificity is unknown. 13 Jbeta primers and 60 Vbeta primers were used for the PCR. Libraries were prepared by immunoSEQ multiplex PCR; TCRdb keeps only in-frame clonotypes and omits some of them. The sample records roughly 180,000 clones, 80% to 85% being singletons. This chain connects TRBV7-9 to TRBJ2-5, with TRBD2 identical over 9 bases. Sequencing was performed on PBMCs. The sequence derives from a boy aged 2-15 years in good health and CMV-seronegative. The CDR3 reads CASSLESWIAGEETQYF. The CDR3 nucleotides are TGTGCCAGCAGCTTAGAGAGTTGGATAGCGGGGGAAGAGACCCAGTACTTC.